The following is a T cell receptor beta chain sequence with its context. Only a few counts were recorded for this clone. The antigen this receptor binds is unknown. It has no much larger one-base neighbor in the sample; base qualities were not kept. TCRbeta CDR3 regions were amplified from genomic DNA by means of the immunoSEQ Assay, a bias-controlled multiplex PCR. The authors' pipeline ran thus. The number of nucleated cells in each sample was estimated from the amplification of reference gene primers within the assay. Sequence reads were collapsed and filtered to measure the absolute abundance of every unique TCRbeta CDR3 rearrangement. For each sample, productive Simpson clonality was calculated as the square root of Simpson's diversity index across productive rearrangements. Held by TCRdb, this immuneACCESS table contains in-frame sequences only and omits some clones. Under half of the omission traces to an unresolved V gene where checked; the cause of the rest is unknown. That table is the source of V, J and clone size, and D and trimming were worked out from the DNA. In all, the sample holds around 170,000 clones, and 65% to 90% of those were seen once. The leading ten clones occupy 7.5% to 10% of the sample.

This entry belongs to a study of blood T cell repertoires in COVID-19 (dated by TCRdb to 2018 to 2021). Describing the broader study: Samples from collaborators originated in the United States, Italy and Spain and spanned both the acute and convalescent phases of COVID-19. The sample metadata nearly always contained a de-identified subject ID, COVID-19 status, age in years and sex. Subjects who had been exposed to COVID-19, were actively infected with it, or had recovered from it provided the deeply sampled blood TCRbeta repertoires that made up the dataset. The repertoires were made available in a free public database intended to serve as a resource for research on the immune response to SARS-CoV-2. Where available, HLA class I and class II types were taken from metadata supplied by the sample provider and were not determined by assay-based typing. Samples came from the ongoing ImmuneRACE study (first 160 participants) plus 1,254 subjects from 6 global collaborators. The prospective study material was composed of cDNA or gDNA derived from T cells, B-cell-depleted T cells, or PBMCs.

CDR1 MGHRA and CDR2 YSYEKL were looked up in the germline V gene. Counted from cysteine to phenylalanine, this CDR3 has 13 amino acids. The only DNA kept is the CDR3, 39 bases in frame from the first base. The junction carries 11 bases between V and J, which are trimmed by 4 bases and 7 bases respectively. Collaborating institutions collected whole blood in K2EDTA tubes following their own protocols. For TCRbeta analysis, collaborators shipped samples as frozen whole blood, isolated PBMCs, or DNA extracted from either of those sample types. The research as a whole found: The quantity of clinical and demographic metadata differed by source and by participant and was supplied without curation.

This TCR was recovered from a man in his fifties or sixties with active or convalescent COVID-19. The receptor chain draws on TRBV4-1 and TRBJ1-5; a weak D assignment points to TRBD1 (6 bases agree). The specimen sequenced was peripheral blood. The sequenced DNA is TGCGCCAGCAGCCTAGGGGGGGGGCAGCCCCAGCATTTT. It translates to CASSLGGGQPQHF.